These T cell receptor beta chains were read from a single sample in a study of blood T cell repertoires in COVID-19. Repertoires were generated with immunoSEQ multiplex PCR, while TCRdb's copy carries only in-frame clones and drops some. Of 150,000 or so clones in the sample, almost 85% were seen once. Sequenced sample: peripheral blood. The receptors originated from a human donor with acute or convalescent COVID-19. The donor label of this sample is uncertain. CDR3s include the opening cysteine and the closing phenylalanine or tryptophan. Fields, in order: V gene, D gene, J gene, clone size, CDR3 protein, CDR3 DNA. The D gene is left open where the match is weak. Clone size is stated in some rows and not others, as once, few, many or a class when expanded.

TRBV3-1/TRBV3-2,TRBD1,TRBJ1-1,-,CASSRTGGFEAFF,TGTGCCAGCAGCCGGACAGGGGGCTTTGAAGCTTTCTTT
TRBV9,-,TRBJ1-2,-,CASMRGPNYGYTF,TGTGCCAGCATGCGGGGACCTAACTATGGCTACACCTTC
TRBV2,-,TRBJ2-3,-,CASSEPSTRTDTQYF,TGTGCCAGCAGTGAACCATCGACACGCACAGATACGCAGTATTTT
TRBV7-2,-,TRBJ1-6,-,CASSSEGSQVRNSPLHF,TGTGCCAGCAGCTCCGAGGGATCGCAGGTGCGGAATTCACCCCTCCACTTT
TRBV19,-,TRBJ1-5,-,CASSILQGFSNQPQHF,TGTGCCAGTAGTATACTGCAGGGGTTTAGCAATCAGCCCCAGCATTTT
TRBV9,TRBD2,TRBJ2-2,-,CASSVGAGGRNTGELFF,TGTGCCAGCAGCGTAGGAGCGGGGGGCCGGAACACCGGGGAGCTGTTTTTT
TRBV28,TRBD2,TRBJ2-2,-,CASRRGVLNTGELFF,TGTGCCAGCAGACGGGGGGTGCTCAACACCGGGGAGCTGTTTTTT
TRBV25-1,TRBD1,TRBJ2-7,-,CASMEDRGYEQYF,TGTGCCAGCATGGAGGACAGGGGTTACGAGCAGTACTTC
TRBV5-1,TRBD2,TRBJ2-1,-,CASSLESSGGSEQFF,TGCGCCAGCAGCTTGGAGTCTAGCGGGGGTAGTGAGCAGTTCTTC
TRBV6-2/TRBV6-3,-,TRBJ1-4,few,CASSSVRTNEKLFF,TGTGCCAGCAGTTCGGTGCGGACTAATGAAAAACTGTTTTTT
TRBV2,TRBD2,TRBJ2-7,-,CASRGTSGVYEQYF,TGTGCCAGCAGAGGGACTAGCGGGGTCTACGAGCAGTACTTC
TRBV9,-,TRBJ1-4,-,CASSVGGGHEKLFF,TGTGCCAGCAGCGTAGGGGGCGGTCATGAAAAACTGTTTTTT
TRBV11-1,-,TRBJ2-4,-,CASSPPDYGRHIQYF,TGTGCCAGCAGCCCTCCGGACTACGGTCGGCACATTCAGTACTTC
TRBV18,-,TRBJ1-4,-,CASSPRQGSGDEKLFF,TGTGCCAGCTCCCCAAGGCAGGGCTCGGGCGATGAAAAACTGTTTTTT
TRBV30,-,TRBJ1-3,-,CAWSPGGNTIYF,TGTGCCTGGAGTCCGGGTGGAAACACCATATATTTT
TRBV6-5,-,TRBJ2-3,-,CASSLGGGFADTQYF,TGTGCCAGCAGTTTAGGGGGGGGCTTCGCAGATACGCAGTATTTT
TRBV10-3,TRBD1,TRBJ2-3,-,CAISDYRDRGFPDTQYF,TGTGCCATCAGTGATTACCGGGACAGGGGATTTCCAGATACGCAGTATTTT
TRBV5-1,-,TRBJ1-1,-,CASSLGETRGNTEAFF,TGCGCCAGCAGCTTGGGAGAAACTCGAGGGAACACTGAAGCTTTCTTT
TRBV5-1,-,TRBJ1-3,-,CASSLAGNSGNTIYF,TGCGCCAGCAGCTTGGCCGGGAACTCTGGAAACACCATATATTTT
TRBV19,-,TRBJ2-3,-,CASRSGERADTQYF,TGTGCCAGTAGATCCGGGGAGAGGGCAGATACGCAGTATTTT
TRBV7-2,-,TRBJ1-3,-,CASSLGGPLSGNTIYF,TGTGCCAGCAGTTTGGGGGGGCCGCTCTCTGGAAACACCATATATTTT
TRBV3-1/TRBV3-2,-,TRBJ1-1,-,CASSQERRVGTEAFF,TGTGCCAGCAGCCAAGAGAGGCGGGTAGGCACTGAAGCTTTCTTT
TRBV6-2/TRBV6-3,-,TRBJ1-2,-,CASSYGQRGYTF,TGTGCCAGCAGTTATGGACAGAGGGGCTACACCTTC
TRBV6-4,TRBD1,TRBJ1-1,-,CASSATGGNTEAFF,TGTGCCAGCAGTGCCACAGGGGGCAATACTGAAGCTTTCTTT
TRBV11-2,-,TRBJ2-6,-,CASSLARWQGGLGANVLTF,TGTGCCAGCAGCTTAGCCAGGTGGCAGGGGGGATTAGGGGCCAACGTCCTGACTTTC
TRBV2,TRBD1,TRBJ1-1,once,CASRGTGQGNTEAFF,TGTGCCAGCAGGGGGACAGGGCAAGGGAACACTGAAGCTTTCTTT
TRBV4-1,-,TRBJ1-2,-,CASSQPARLSDGYTF,TGCGCCAGCAGCCAACCAGCCAGACTTTCCGATGGCTACACCTTC
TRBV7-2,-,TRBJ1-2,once,CASSPGSMSYTF,TGTGCCAGCAGCCCGGGAAGTATGAGCTACACCTTC
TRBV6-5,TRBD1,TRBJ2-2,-,CASSTGTGNTGELFF,TGTGCCAGCAGTACCGGGACAGGGAACACCGGGGAGCTGTTTTTT
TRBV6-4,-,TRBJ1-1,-,CASSVTSATEAFF,TGTGCCAGCAGTGTGACTTCGGCCACTGAAGCTTTCTTT
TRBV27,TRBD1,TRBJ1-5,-,CASSPRWGTGDSKQPQHF,TGTGCCAGCAGTCCGCGGTGGGGGACAGGGGATTCAAAACAGCCCCAGCATTTT
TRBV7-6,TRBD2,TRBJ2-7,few,CASSPGTSGGSYEQYF,TGTGCCAGCAGCCCCGGGACTAGCGGGGGAAGCTACGAGCAGTACTTC
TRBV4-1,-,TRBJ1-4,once,CASSQGDFGQGSEKLFF,TGCGCCAGCAGCCAAGGAGACTTTGGGCAGGGGAGTGAAAAACTGTTTTTT